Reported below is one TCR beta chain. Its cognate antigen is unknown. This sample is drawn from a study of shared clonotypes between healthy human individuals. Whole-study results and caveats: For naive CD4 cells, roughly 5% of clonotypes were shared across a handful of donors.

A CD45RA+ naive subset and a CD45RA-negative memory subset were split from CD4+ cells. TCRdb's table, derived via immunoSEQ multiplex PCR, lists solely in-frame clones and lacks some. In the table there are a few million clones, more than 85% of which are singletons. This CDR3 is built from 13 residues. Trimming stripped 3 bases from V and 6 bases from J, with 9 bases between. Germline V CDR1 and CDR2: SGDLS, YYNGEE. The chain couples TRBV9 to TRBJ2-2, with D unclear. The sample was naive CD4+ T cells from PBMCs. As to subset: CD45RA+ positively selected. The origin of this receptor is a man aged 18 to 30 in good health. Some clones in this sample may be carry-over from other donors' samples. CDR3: CASSGGVAGELFF. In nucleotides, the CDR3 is TGTGCCAGCAGCGGTGGGGTGGCCGGGGAGCTGTTTTTT.